This TCR beta chain was found in a study of blood T cell repertoires in COVID-19. Study summary: Sites in the United States, Italy and Spain provided acute and convalescent COVID-19 samples.

Using immunoSEQ multiplex PCR, the repertoire was profiled, and TCRdb retains in-frame clones only, with some absent. The data contain 140,000 to 150,000 clones, roughly four fifths of them singletons. The TCR comes from a human donor with acute or convalescent COVID-19. The donor label of this sample is uncertain. The sequenced sample was peripheral blood.

The chain's CDR3 is CASSLRDRVNGANVLTF. As DNA, the CDR3 is TGTGCCAGCAGCTTAAGGGACAGGGTGAATGGGGCCAACGTCCTGACTTTC. The V and J genes are TRBV7-6 and TRBJ2-6; TRBD1 matches 9 bases. CDR3 length: 17 residues. Germline V gene lookup returns CDR1 SGHVS and CDR2 FNYEAQ. Trimming at V came to 2 bases and at J to 3 bases, leaving 5 bases not matched to a gene.